The 26 T cell receptor beta chains below all came from one sample that was sequenced in a study of cytomegalovirus exposure and HLA in healthy donors. Primers included in the PCR were 60 Vbeta and 13 Jbeta primers. The data were produced by immunoSEQ multiplex PCR, yet TCRdb's version contains in-frame clones alone and is incomplete. The sample lists 100,000 to 150,000 clones; 73% were seen once. The sample consisted of PBMCs. These receptors all stem from a man aged 55 to 70 in good health and CMV-seropositive.

The rearrangement links TRBV5-1 to TRBJ2-5, with D possibly matching TRBD1 (5 bases). The CDR3 runs 15 residues. Per germline, CDR1 SGHRS and CDR2 YFSETQ. V dropped 0 bases and J dropped 1 base, with 10 bases sitting between them. CDR3 loop: CASSLEGPSQETQYF. The CDR3 DNA follows: TGCGCCAGCAGCTTGGAGGGGCCCTCCCAAGAGACCCAGTACTTC.

This chain connects TRBV6-5 to TRBJ1-4; 10 positions match TRBD1. The CDR3 sequence is 15 residues long. CDR1 MNHEY and CDR2 SVGAGI come from the germline V gene. V trimming: 7 bases; J trimming: 7 bases; junction bases outside the gene matches: 9. The CDR3 region has the DNA TGTGCCAGCAACCAGCACGGGACAGGGGCTGAAAAACTGTTTTTT. It yields the protein CASNQHGTGAEKLFF.

This clone was seen more than once but under ten times. The chain uses TRBV28 and TRBJ1-5; the D gene is possibly TRBD1 (6 bases). V gave up 5 bases and J gave up 3 bases, with 11 bases separating them. This CDR3 spans 14 amino acids. Germline CDR1 MDHEN, CDR2 SYDVKM. The CDR3 spells CASSRRDNNQPQHF. The CDR3 bases are TGTGCCAGCAGTCGCCGGGACAACAATCAGCCCCAGCATTTT.

The chain couples TRBV5-4 to TRBJ1-1, with a weak D call TRBD1 (6 bases). CDR3 length: 15 residues. Trimming removed 7 bases from V and 1 base from J, with 17 bases in between. CDR1 is SGHNT and CDR2 is YYREEE in the germline V gene (reference sequence). CDR3 amino acids: CASAPIGGANTEAFF. DNA of the CDR3: TGTGCCAGCGCTCCGATCGGGGGGGCGAACACTGAAGCTTTCTTT.

This clone was picked up one time. This chain links TRBV6-1 with TRBJ2-5; 11 bases are a match to TRBD2. The DNA end favors TRBJ2-7, so the J call may be wrong. This CDR3 comprises 15 residues. The germline V gene encodes CDR1 MNHNS and CDR2 SASEGT. This CDR3 is CASSFSGGASYEQYF. CDR3 in DNA: TGTGCCAGCAGTTTTAGCGGGGGGGCCTCCTACGAGCAGTACTTC.

The chain links TRBV29-1 to TRBJ1-1; no clear D. In germline, CDR1 is SQVTM, CDR2 ANQGSEA. Trimming shortened V by 6 bases and J by 4 bases, and 18 bases separated the two germline ends. The CDR3 has 14 amino acids. CDR3 bases: TGCAGCGTGGGAGCGGACCGGTGGGGCACTGAAGCTTTCTTT. Its translation: CSVGADRWGTEAFF. Drawing the rest from reference TRBV29-1 and TRBJ1-1, the complete variable domain is SAVISQKPSRDICQRGTSLTIQCQVDSQVTMMFWYRQQPGQSLTLIATANQGSEATYESGFVIDKFPISRPNLTFSTLTVSNMSPEDSSIYLCSVGADRWGTEAFFGQGTRLTVV.

A few counts support this clone. The V and J genes are TRBV5-4 and TRBJ1-2; D perhaps matches TRBD1 (6 bases). CDR1 is SGHNT, CDR2 YYREEE, per germline (reference sequence). The length of the CDR3 is 12 residues. Trimming pared 10 bases from V and 4 bases from J, leaving 14 bases between. CDR3 in amino acids: CAARGAGYGYTF. CDR3 sequence (DNA): TGTGCCGCCCGGGGGGCGGGCTATGGCTACACCTTC.

The J gene is TRBJ1-5, the V gene TRBV30; D remains unclear. CDR3 length: 13 residues. CDR1 and CDR2 (germline): GTSNPN, SVGIG (reference sequence). V lost 5 bases, J lost 4 bases, and 12 bases lay in between. This CDR3 reads CAWSSGPNQPQHF. CDR3 DNA: TGTGCCTGGTCTAGCGGGCCTAATCAGCCCCAGCATTTT.

Remarks on this clone: Relative to the germline gene, one junction end is altered; a read error may explain this. The chain joins TRBV10-3 to TRBJ1-2; D gene unclear. The germline V gene encodes CDR1 ENHRY and CDR2 SYGVKD. The CDR3 runs 15 residues. The CDR3 spells CAIGEPGEFAYGYTF. CDR3 DNA sequence: TGTGCCATCGGTGAGCCTGGGGAGTTCGCCTATGGCTACACCTTC.

This chain links TRBV28 with TRBJ2-7; tentative D call: TRBD1 (6 bases). V was clipped by 6 bases and J by 3 bases, with 12 bases between them. This CDR3 is built from 13 residues. CDR1 is MDHEN and CDR2 is SYDVKM in the germline V gene. CDR3 coding DNA: TGTGCCAGCAGCAGGGACATCCGCTACGAGCAGTACTTC. Protein: CASSRDIRYEQYF.

The count of this clone is one. This chain uses TRBV5-1 with TRBJ2-7, with 8 bases aligning to TRBD1. V trimming: 5 bases; J trimming: 2 bases; junction bases outside the gene matches: 3. The length of the CDR3 is 13 residues. Germline CDR1 reads SGHRS; CDR2 reads YFSETQ. The CDR3 DNA sequence: TGCGCCAGCAGTCCGACAGGGGCCTACGAGCAGTACTTC. Translated, it gives CASSPTGAYEQYF.

This chain links TRBV4-1 with TRBJ2-4; maybe TRBD2 (6 bases). V dropped 5 bases and J dropped 5 bases, with 19 bases sitting between them. This CDR3 spans 16 amino acids. Germline CDR1 is MGHRA and CDR2 is YSYEKL. The CDR3 sequence is CASSGGDGLGQNIQYF. The CDR3 nucleotides are TGCGCCAGCAGCGGAGGGGATGGCCTGGGGCAAAACATTCAGTACTTC.

The rearrangement uses TRBV18 and TRBJ2-3; D ambiguous. CDR1 is KGHSH, CDR2 LQKENI, per germline. The CDR3 sequence is 13 residues long. The ends were cut back, 6 bases at V and 3 bases at J, with 10 bases in the middle. The CDR3 DNA reads as TGTGCCAGCTCCCTAACCGGGACAGATACGCAGTATTTT. It translates to CASSLTGTDTQYF. Complete variable domain (other parts from reference TRBV18 and TRBJ2-3): NAGVMQNPRHLVRRRGQEARLRCSPMKGHSHVYWYRQLPEEGLKFMVYLQKENIIDESGMPKERFSAEFPKEGPSILRIQQVVRGDSAAYFCASSLTGTDTQYFGPGTRLTVL.

V gene TRBV5-4 combines with J gene TRBJ1-1, with a possible D match to TRBD1 (5 bases). CDR1 is SGHNT, CDR2 YYREEE, per germline (reference sequence). Trimming pared 4 bases from V and 3 bases from J, leaving 22 bases between. The CDR3 covers 17 residues. The CDR3 spells CASSLSLRQGRDTEAFF. The CDR3 coding sequence is TGTGCCAGCAGCCTCTCCCTCCGTCAGGGAAGGGACACTGAAGCTTTCTTT.

This clone was recorded a few times. The chain employs TRBV5-1 and TRBJ1-1, with unresolved D. The CDR3 has 14 amino acids. Germline V gene data show CDR1 as SGHRS and CDR2 as YFSETQ. Between the trimmed V and J ends, which lost 1 base and 5 bases, there was a span of 12 bases. CDR3 amino acids: CASSLRVSGTEAFF. Written as DNA, the CDR3 is TGCGCCAGCAGCTTGCGGGTGAGTGGGACTGAAGCTTTCTTT.

This sequence joins TRBV18 and TRBJ2-5; D unclear. V lost 1 base to trimming and J lost 2 bases, with 5 bases between them. The CDR3 consists of 13 residues. Germline CDR1 reads KGHSH; CDR2 reads LQKENI. The CDR3 region is CASSPRGQETQYF. The CDR3 bases are TGTGCCAGCTCACCACGAGGTCAAGAGACCCAGTACTTC.

A few counts support this clone. The chain couples TRBV5-1 to TRBJ2-7, with TRBD1 identical over 9 bases. The germline gives CDR1 SGHRS, CDR2 YFSETQ. Trimming at V came to 0 bases and at J to 7 bases, leaving 5 bases not matched to a gene. CDR3 length equals 14 residues. The CDR3 DNA reads TGCGCCAGCAGCTTGGTTGGACAGGGGCAAGAGCAGTACTTC. Encoded protein: CASSLVGQGQEQYF.

This clone was seen once. The V gene is TRBV9, the J gene TRBJ2-3; a possible D gene is TRBD1 (5 bases). V dropped 3 bases and J dropped 10 bases, with 9 bases sitting between them. The CDR3 consists of 11 residues. In germline, CDR1 is SGDLS, CDR2 YYNGEE. CDR3 sequence: CASSAQGPQYF. In DNA, the CDR3 is TGTGCCAGCAGCGCCCAGGGTCCGCAGTATTTT.

This clone is a singleton in its sample. The chain couples TRBV7-3 to TRBJ2-3, with 15 bases matching TRBD2. From germline, CDR1 is SGHTA and CDR2 FQGTGA. The CDR3 is made up of 19 amino acids. V dropped 5 bases and J dropped 2; count of bases not matched to a gene: 11. The CDR3 DNA reads TGTGCCAGCAGCGCACCCGGACTAGCGGGGGGGCTAGTCACAGATACGCAGTATTTT. Translating it yields CASSAPGLAGGLVTDTQYF.

The V gene is TRBV7-8, the J gene TRBJ2-4; tentative D call: TRBD1 (7 bases). Trimming stripped 5 bases from V and 7 bases from J, with 24 bases between. The CDR3 is made up of 17 amino acids. Germline CDR1 is SGHVS and CDR2 is FQNEAQ. This chain's CDR3 is CASSRRGQILGGNIQYF. Written as DNA, the CDR3 is TGTGCCAGCAGCCGGAGGGGACAGATATTAGGGGGGAACATTCAGTACTTC.

The rearrangement uses TRBV9 and TRBJ2-3, with TRBD1 as a possible D gene (6 bases). The CDR3 extends over 14 amino acids. V dropped 5 bases and J dropped 0 bases, with 10 bases sitting between them. Germline CDR1 SGDLS, CDR2 YYNGEE. The CDR3 is CASSSGASTDTQYF. The CDR3, as DNA: TGTGCCAGCAGTTCAGGGGCGAGCACAGATACGCAGTATTTT.

V gene TRBV11-2 combines with J gene TRBJ1-1; TRBD1 matches at 8 bases. After removal of 1 base from V and 5 bases from J, the junction contained 6 bases not matched to a gene. This CDR3 is 15 amino acids long. Germline V gene lookup returns CDR1 SGHAT and CDR2 FQNNGV. The CDR3 loop reads CASSLAGRGRTEAFF. The CDR3 DNA is TGTGCCAGCAGCTTAGCGGGCAGGGGGCGTACTGAAGCTTTCTTT.

A remark on this clone: At the DNA level, this CDR3 is encoded by other sequences in the same sample as well. The V call is TRBV25-1, the J call TRBJ2-2; D is undetermined. V lost 0 bases and J lost 0, with 8 bases in between. The CDR3 covers 16 residues. CDR1 MGHDK and CDR2 SYGVNS come from the germline V gene. This chain's CDR3 is CASSEYGESNTGELFF. CDR3 bases: TGTGCCAGCAGTGAATATGGAGAATCGAACACCGGGGAGCTGTTTTTT.

The chain carries TRBV9 and TRBJ2-7; 9 bases align to TRBD2. CDR3 length: 15 residues. V lost 0 bases and J lost 4; bases outside the gene matches: 5. The germline V gene has CDR1 SGDLS and CDR2 YYNGEE. Here the CDR3 DNA reads TGTGCCAGCAGCGTAGCGGCTAGCGGGGTATACGAGCAGTACTTC. The encoded protein is CASSVAASGVYEQYF.

The V and J genes are TRBV10-3 and TRBJ2-7; TRBD2 might be the D (7 bases). V lost 4 bases, J lost 5 bases, and 12 bases lay in between. The germline CDR1 and CDR2 sequences are ENHRY and SYGVKD. The CDR3 is 13 residues long. The CDR3 is CAISGGGVDEQYF. The CDR3 DNA reads TGTGCCATCAGTGGGGGGGGCGTGGACGAGCAGTACTTC.

V gene TRBV6-5 combines with J gene TRBJ1-2; the match to TRBD1 covers 8 bases. Germline V lookup: CDR1 MNHEY, CDR2 SVGAGI. The CDR3 has 12 residues. The ends lost 4 bases at V and 12 bases at J; junction bases unmatched: 7. Written as DNA, the CDR3 is TGTGCCAGCAGTTGGGGACAGGAATGGAACACCTTC. Translation gives CASSWGQEWNTF.